One and the same sample provided the 17 T cell receptor beta chains below, sequenced in a study of cytotoxic CD8 clonotypes in ibrutinib-treated CLL (dated by TCRdb to the early 2020s). Library preparation was by the immunoSEQ multiplex PCR assay. Sourced from immuneACCESS, this table was stored by TCRdb with only in-frame sequences that have V and J called. A share of the clones is absent; for the studies checked, an unresolved V gene accounts for under half, and the remainder has no known explanation. This sample comprises around 130,000 clones, around 80% of them detected only once. The ten largest clones represent 2.5% to 3.5% of the sample. The time point label here, explained by the study, means: approximately 2 years on ibrutinib. The sequencing used PBMCs, collected after 24 months of ibrutinib treatment. The receptors derive from a human donor with chronic lymphocytic leukemia.

The rearrangement uses TRBV11-3 and TRBJ2-1; TRBD2 is a possible D gene (6 bases). Trimming cost V 3 bases and J 4 bases, with 7 bases left between them. CDR1 is SGHNT, CDR2 YENEEA, per germline. The CDR3 is 13 amino acids. Written as DNA, the CDR3 is TGTGCCAGCAGCTTTGGGACTTACAATGAGCAGTTCTTC. Translation: CASSFGTYNEQFF.

In its sample, this clone was seen a few times. The chain employs TRBV2 and TRBJ2-7; maybe TRBD2 (7 bases). The V end lost 11 bases, the J end lost 0 bases, and 20 bases lay between the germline ends. CDR1 and CDR2 from the germline V gene are SNHLY and FYNNEI. CDR3 length: 15 residues. In DNA, the CDR3 is TGTGCCTCTACAGGGCTAGCGGCCAGCTCCTACGAGCAGTACTTC. This gives the protein CASTGLAASSYEQYF. The complete variable domain, with remaining parts taken from reference TRBV2 and TRBJ2-7, reads EPEVTQTPSHQVTQMGQEVILRCVPISNHLYFYWYRQILGQKVEFLVSFYNNEISEKSEIFDDQFSVERPDGSNFTLKIRSTKLEDSAMYFCASTGLAASSYEQYFGPGTRLTVT.

The chain carries TRBV19 and TRBJ2-7; D unclear. Germline V gives CDR1 LNHDA, CDR2 SQIVND (reference sequence). Trimming took 6 bases from V and 7 from J, leaving 16 bases between them. The CDR3 is 13 residues long. The CDR3 here is CASRALLNREQYF. CDR3 DNA sequence: TGTGCCAGTAGGGCACTTCTTAACCGGGAGCAGTACTTC.

V gene TRBV19 combines with J gene TRBJ1-5, with a possible D match to TRBD1 (6 bases). Trimming cost V 3 bases and J 3 bases, with 9 bases left between them. Germline V gene sequence: CDR1 LNHDA, CDR2 SQIVND (reference sequence). This CDR3 has 14 residues. In DNA, the CDR3 is TGTGCCAGTAGTATGGGGGCCACCAATCAGCCCCAGCATTTT. It yields the protein CASSMGATNQPQHF.

In DNA, the CDR3 is TGTGCCAGCAGTGTGTTGGGGGCGGATCAGCCCCAGCATTTT. It yields the protein CASSVLGADQPQHF. The chain uses TRBV2 and TRBJ1-5, with D perhaps TRBD1 (6 bases). This CDR3 comprises 14 residues. Per the germline V gene, CDR1 is SNHLY and CDR2 is FYNNEI. Trimming removed 4 bases from V and 5 bases from J, with 12 bases in between. Full variable domain (outside the CDR3, taken from reference TRBV2 and TRBJ1-5): EPEVTQTPSHQVTQMGQEVILRCVPISNHLYFYWYRQILGQKVEFLVSFYNNEISEKSEIFDDQFSVERPDGSNFTLKIRSTKLEDSAMYFCASSVLGADQPQHFGDGTRLSIL.

This clone was picked up a small number of times. The chain uses TRBV10-3 and TRBJ2-1; TRBD2 might be the D (5 bases). V lost 6 bases, J lost 6 bases, and 12 bases lay in between. Germline CDR1 reads ENHRY; CDR2 reads SYGVKD. The CDR3 sequence is 13 residues long. The CDR3 protein is CAIRGGQSNEQFF. CDR3 coding DNA: TGTGCCATCAGAGGCGGGCAGAGCAATGAGCAGTTCTTC.

The rearrangement uses TRBV5-1 and TRBJ2-3, with 11 bases that match TRBD1. Germline assignment: CDR1 SGHRS and CDR2 YFSETQ. The CDR3 length is 15 residues. The V segment lost 0 bases and the J segment 5 bases; nucleotides outside the gene matches: 2. CDR3 nucleotide sequence: TGCGCCAGCAGCTTGGGGACAGGGGGCAGAGATACGCAGTATTTT. This encodes CASSLGTGGRDTQYF.

The chain uses TRBV11-3 and TRBJ2-3; TRBD1 might be the D (6 bases). The V end lost 2 bases, the J end lost 1 base, and 7 bases lay between the germline ends. The V gene's germline CDR1 is SGHNT and CDR2 YENEEA. The CDR3 is made up of 14 amino acids. The CDR3 is CASSLRQGTDTQYF. The CDR3 DNA follows: TGTGCCAGCAGCTTAAGACAGGGCACAGATACGCAGTATTTT.

The V gene is TRBV5-5, the J gene TRBJ2-2; 8 positions match TRBD1. Trimming cost V 2 bases and J 3 bases; bases outside gene matches: 6. In germline, CDR1 is SGHKS, CDR2 YYEKEE (reference sequence). This CDR3 region has 16 residues. The CDR3: CASSFLDRVDTGELFF. DNA for the CDR3: TGTGCCAGCAGCTTCCTGGACAGGGTGGACACCGGGGAGCTGTTTTTT.

This clone was found a few times. The chain couples TRBV15 to TRBJ2-4; 8 bases line up with TRBD1. The germline V gene has CDR1 LNHNV and CDR2 YYDKDF (reference sequence). This CDR3 spans 15 amino acids. The V and J ends lost 3 bases and 4 bases, in that order; junction bases with no gene match: 5. In DNA, the CDR3 is TGTGCCACCAGCAGTAGTCGACAGGGGAAAAACATTCAGTACTTC. This encodes CATSSSRQGKNIQYF.

V usage is TRBV5-1 and J usage is TRBJ1-5, with a tentative D call TRBD1 (5 bases). Germline V gene sequence: CDR1 SGHRS, CDR2 YFSETQ. V was cut by 3 bases and J by 4 bases, with 14 bases left in between. The CDR3 consists of 15 residues. The CDR3 DNA follows: TGCGCCAGCAGCTGGGGGACGGGGAGGAATCAGCCCCAGCATTTT. Protein product: CASSWGTGRNQPQHF. The variable domain in full, completed from reference TRBV5-1 and TRBJ1-5, reads KAGVTQTPRYLIKTRGQQVTLSCSPISGHRSVSWYQQTPGQGLQFLFEYFSETQRNKGNFPGRFSGRQFSNSRSEMNVSTLELGDSALYLCASSWGTGRNQPQHFGDGTRLSIL.

A word on this clone: The same CDR3 also results from other DNA sequences found in this sample. The genes are TRBV7-2 and TRBJ1-1, with D hard to call. The CDR3 spans 14 residues. CDR1 and CDR2 (germline): SGHTA, FQGNSA. V was pared by 5 bases and J by 0 bases, with 10 bases between. This chain's CDR3 is CASSPSLMNTEAFF. Here the CDR3 DNA reads TGTGCCAGCAGCCCCAGCCTAATGAACACTGAAGCTTTCTTT.

The genes are TRBV10-3 and TRBJ1-6; TRBD1 matches at 7 bases. The V segment lost 4 bases and the J segment 9 bases; nucleotides outside the gene matches: 9. Germline V gene sequence: CDR1 ENHRY, CDR2 SYGVKD. This CDR3 has 15 amino acids. The CDR3 loop is CAISVGQGGGSPLHF. CDR3 nucleotide sequence: TGTGCCATCAGTGTCGGACAAGGGGGCGGTTCACCCCTCCACTTT.

This clone was recorded only once. The chain has TRBV19 and TRBJ1-1, with D possibly being TRBD1 (5 bases). The CDR3 has 17 residues. Trimming left V 4 bases short and J 2 bases short, with 20 bases between. The V gene's germline CDR1 is LNHDA and CDR2 SQIVND (reference sequence). CDR3 nucleotide sequence: TGTGCCAGTAGTAGGGTGGAGGCCCCGGGGCGTAACACTGAAGCTTTCTTT. Encoded protein: CASSRVEAPGRNTEAFF.

The V call is TRBV7-2, the J call TRBJ1-2; possible D gene TRBD1, 5 bases. The CDR3 extends over 18 amino acids. With 1 base removed from V and 0 bases from J, the gap between germline ends came to 18 bases. Looked up from germline, CDR1 is SGHTA and CDR2 is FQGNSA. The CDR3 is CASSLDKPGLSANYGYTF. CDR3 nucleotide sequence: TGTGCCAGCAGCTTAGATAAACCGGGACTTTCAGCTAACTATGGCTACACCTTC.

CDR3 nucleotide sequence: TGTGCCAGCAGTCGGCAGACCAATGAGCAGTTCTTC. Its protein product is CASSRQTNEQFF. The gene calls are TRBV6-6 and TRBJ2-1; no clear D gene. V was shortened by 5 bases and J by 6 bases, with 8 bases between the two germline ends. Germline values: CDR1 MNHNY, CDR2 SVGAGI (reference sequence). The CDR3 is made up of 12 amino acids.

The CDR3 nucleotides read TGTGCCAGCAGCTCACAACGGCGGGACAGGGTGTCCTACGAGCAGTACTTC. Protein: CASSSQRRDRVSYEQYF. This chain uses TRBV7-8 with TRBJ2-7; 9 nucleotides line up with TRBD1. CDR3 size: 17 residues. Germline V gene lookup returns CDR1 SGHVS and CDR2 FQNEAQ. Unmatched junction bases numbered 11, after V lost 4 bases and J lost 1 base.